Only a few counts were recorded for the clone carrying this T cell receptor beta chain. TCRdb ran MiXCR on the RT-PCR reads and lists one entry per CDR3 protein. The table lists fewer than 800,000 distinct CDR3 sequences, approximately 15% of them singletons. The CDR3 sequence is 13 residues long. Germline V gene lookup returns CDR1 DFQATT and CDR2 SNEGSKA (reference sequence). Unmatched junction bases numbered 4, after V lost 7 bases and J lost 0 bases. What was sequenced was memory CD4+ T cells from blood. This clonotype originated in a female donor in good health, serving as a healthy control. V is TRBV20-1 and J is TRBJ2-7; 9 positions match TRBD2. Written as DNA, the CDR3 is TGCAGTGGAAGCGGGGGGAGCTCCTACGAGCAGTACTTC. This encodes CSGSGGSSYEQYF.